The text below deals with one T cell receptor (beta chain). The antigen is unknown. The junction shows a germline mismatch at one end, possibly a read error. The library came from three nested PCR rounds adapted from ARM-PCR protocols. TCRdb fed the multiplex PCR reads into MiXCR, producing one record per CDR3 protein. The sample records approximately 47,000 distinct CDR3 sequences, around 67% being singletons. This sample's RNA came from whole unsorted tissue. More than 3 cm separated this lung sample from the edge of the tumor. This entry comes from a study of tumor and adjacent non-tumor tissue in lung cancer. Study in general: There were about 12 adenocarcinoma, a couple of squamous cell carcinoma and 1 small cell lung cancer cases. Study-level results: In normal lung, the top 100 clones were significantly more dominant than in tumor. Compared with tumor, normal lung showed significantly lower TCR diversity.

CDR3 length: 16 amino acids. Germline CDR1 reads MNHEY; CDR2 reads SVGAGI. The sample comprised distant non-tumor lung tissue. The rearrangement links TRBV6-5 to TRBJ1-2; a possible D gene is TRBD1 (5 bases). This clonotype was obtained from a woman aged 70-85 years with non-small cell lung cancer. CDR3 protein: CASSFLRDRTNYGYTF. CDR3 nucleotide sequence: TGTGCCAGCAGTTTCCTCCGGGACCGTACTAACTACGGCTACACCTTC.